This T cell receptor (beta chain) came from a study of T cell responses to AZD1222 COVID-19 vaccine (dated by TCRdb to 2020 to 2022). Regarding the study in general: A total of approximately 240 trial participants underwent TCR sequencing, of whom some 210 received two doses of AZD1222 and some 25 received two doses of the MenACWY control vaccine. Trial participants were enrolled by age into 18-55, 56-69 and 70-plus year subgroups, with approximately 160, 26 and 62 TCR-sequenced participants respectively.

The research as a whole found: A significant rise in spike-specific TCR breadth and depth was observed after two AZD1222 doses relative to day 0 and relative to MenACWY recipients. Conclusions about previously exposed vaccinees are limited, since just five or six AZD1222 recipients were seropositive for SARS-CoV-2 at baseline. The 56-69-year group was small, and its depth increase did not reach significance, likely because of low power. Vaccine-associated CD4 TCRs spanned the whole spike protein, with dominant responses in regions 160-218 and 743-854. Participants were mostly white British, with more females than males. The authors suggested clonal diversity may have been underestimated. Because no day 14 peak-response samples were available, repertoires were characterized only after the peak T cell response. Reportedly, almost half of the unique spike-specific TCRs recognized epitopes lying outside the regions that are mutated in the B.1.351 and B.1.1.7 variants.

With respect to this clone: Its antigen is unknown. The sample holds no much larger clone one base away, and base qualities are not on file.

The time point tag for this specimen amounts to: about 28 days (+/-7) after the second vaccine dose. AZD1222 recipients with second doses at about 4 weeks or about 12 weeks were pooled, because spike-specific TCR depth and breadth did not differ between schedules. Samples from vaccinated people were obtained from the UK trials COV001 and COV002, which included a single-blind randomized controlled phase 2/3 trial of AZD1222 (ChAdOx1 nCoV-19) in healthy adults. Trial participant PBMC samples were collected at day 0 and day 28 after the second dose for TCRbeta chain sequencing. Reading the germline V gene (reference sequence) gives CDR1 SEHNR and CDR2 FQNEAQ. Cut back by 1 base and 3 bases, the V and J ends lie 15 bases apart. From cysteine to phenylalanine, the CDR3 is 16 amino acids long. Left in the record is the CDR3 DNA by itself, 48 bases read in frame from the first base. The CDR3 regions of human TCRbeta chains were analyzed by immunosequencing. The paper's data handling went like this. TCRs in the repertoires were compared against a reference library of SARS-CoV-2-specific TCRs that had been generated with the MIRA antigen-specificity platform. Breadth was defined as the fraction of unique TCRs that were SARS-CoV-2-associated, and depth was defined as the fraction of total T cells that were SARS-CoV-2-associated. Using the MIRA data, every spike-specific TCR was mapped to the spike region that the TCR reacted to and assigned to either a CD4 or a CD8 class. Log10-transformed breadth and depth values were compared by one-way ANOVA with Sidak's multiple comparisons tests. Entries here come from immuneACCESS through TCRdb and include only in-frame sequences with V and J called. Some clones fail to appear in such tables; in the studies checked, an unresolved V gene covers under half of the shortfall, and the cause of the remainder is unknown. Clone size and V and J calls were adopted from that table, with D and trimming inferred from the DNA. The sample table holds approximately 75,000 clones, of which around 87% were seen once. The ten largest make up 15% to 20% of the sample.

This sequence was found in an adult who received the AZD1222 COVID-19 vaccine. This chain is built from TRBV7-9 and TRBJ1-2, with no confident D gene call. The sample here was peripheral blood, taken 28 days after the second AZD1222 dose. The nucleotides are TGTGCCAGCAGCTTAGGGTGGTTGGTGGACCACTATGGCTACACCTTC. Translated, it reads CASSLGWLVDHYGYTF.